The rows below give T cell receptor beta chains drawn from one sample of a study of blood T cell repertoires in COVID-19. The data were produced by immunoSEQ multiplex PCR, yet TCRdb's version contains in-frame clones alone and is incomplete. The table lists about 85,000 clones, 79% of them singletons, with around 10% in the top ten. The sample comprised peripheral blood. The receptors here all came from a man between 65 and 85 years old with acute or convalescent COVID-19. Both conserved end residues are part of each CDR3. Fields, in order: J gene, V gene, D gene, CDR3 length, CDR3 protein, CDR3 DNA. A D gene is named only where the DNA matches it firmly.

j_gene: TRBJ2-2; v_gene: TRBV19; d_gene: .; len: 15; CDR3aa: CASSIRTGNTGELFF; CDR3nt: TGTGCCAGTAGTATCAGAACAGGGAACACCGGGGAGCTGTTTTTT
j_gene: TRBJ2-2; v_gene: TRBV24-1; d_gene: TRBD1; len: 13; CDR3aa: CATRTGATGELFF; CDR3nt: TGTGCCACCAGGACAGGGGCCACCGGGGAGCTGTTTTTT
j_gene: TRBJ1-5; v_gene: TRBV28; d_gene: .; len: 16; CDR3aa: CASSLATGWGNQPQHF; CDR3nt: TGTGCCAGCAGTTTAGCGACAGGCTGGGGCAATCAGCCCCAGCATTTT
j_gene: TRBJ1-2; v_gene: TRBV28; d_gene: .; len: 14; CDR3aa: CASRRGGGMLGYTF; CDR3nt: TGTGCCAGCAGACGTGGGGGAGGCATGCTCGGCTACACCTTC
j_gene: TRBJ2-2; v_gene: TRBV19; d_gene: .; len: 16; CDR3aa: CASSGGGGANTGELFF; CDR3nt: TGTGCCAGTAGCGGAGGGGGCGGTGCGAACACCGGGGAGCTGTTTTTT
j_gene: TRBJ2-1; v_gene: TRBV24-1; d_gene: TRBD2; len: 14; CDR3aa: CATSDWLAGAEQFF; CDR3nt: TGTGCCACCAGTGACTGGCTAGCGGGGGCTGAGCAGTTCTTC
j_gene: TRBJ1-6; v_gene: TRBV7-9; d_gene: TRBD1; len: 16; CDR3aa: CASSLGQGGHNSPLHF; CDR3nt: TGTGCCAGCAGCTTAGGACAGGGTGGTCATAATTCACCCCTCCACTTT
j_gene: TRBJ2-7; v_gene: TRBV2; d_gene: .; len: 11; CDR3aa: CASIVTHEQYF; CDR3nt: TGTGCCAGCATAGTAACGCACGAGCAGTACTTC
j_gene: TRBJ1-2; v_gene: TRBV7-2; d_gene: .; len: 14; CDR3aa: CASSRGGGGRGYTF; CDR3nt: TGTGCCAGCAGCCGCGGGGGAGGAGGGCGCGGCTACACCTTC
j_gene: TRBJ1-5; v_gene: TRBV28; d_gene: .; len: 15; CDR3aa: CASIQGLYSNQPQHF; CDR3nt: TGTGCCAGCATCCAGGGGCTTTATAGCAATCAGCCCCAGCATTTT
j_gene: TRBJ1-4; v_gene: TRBV4-2; d_gene: .; len: 15; CDR3aa: CASSPSRLEDEKLFF; CDR3nt: TGTGCCAGCAGCCCCTCTCGCCTAGAGGATGAAAAACTGTTTTTT
j_gene: TRBJ1-5; v_gene: TRBV27; d_gene: TRBD1; len: 16; CDR3aa: CASSQGGGVGNQPQHF; CDR3nt: TGTGCCAGCAGCCAAGGGGGCGGTGTTGGCAATCAGCCCCAGCATTTT
j_gene: TRBJ1-6; v_gene: TRBV7-2; d_gene: .; len: 14; CDR3aa: CASSLGLQESPLHF; CDR3nt: TGTGCCAGCAGCTTAGGGTTACAGGAATCACCCCTCCACTTT
j_gene: TRBJ1-2; v_gene: TRBV28; d_gene: TRBD1; len: 14; CDR3aa: CATPPDRGTYGYTF; CDR3nt: TGTGCCACTCCCCCGGACAGGGGAACATATGGCTACACCTTC
j_gene: TRBJ2-3; v_gene: TRBV5-6; d_gene: TRBD1; len: 16; CDR3aa: CASSWGVDRGTDTQYF; CDR3nt: TGTGCCAGCAGCTGGGGAGTGGACAGGGGGACAGATACGCAGTATTTT